One sample yielded the 16 T cell receptor beta chains listed below, sequenced in a study of cytomegalovirus exposure and HLA in healthy donors. The PCR was carried out with 60 Vbeta primers and 13 Jbeta primers. Sequencing was performed with immunoSEQ multiplex PCR; in TCRdb, only in-frame clones are kept and a portion is missing. The data contain roughly 260,000 clones, 84% of them seen just once; the ten biggest clones take up more than 1.5%. Sequenced material: PBMCs. The receptor source for this set is a woman aged 35 to 49 in good health and CMV-seropositive.

The chain carries TRBV5-8 and TRBJ2-4, with 14 bases lining up with TRBD2. The germline V gene has CDR1 SGHTS and CDR2 YDEGEE. The CDR3 length is 15 residues. V trimming: 4 bases; J trimming: 12 bases; junction bases outside the gene matches: 9. The CDR3 region has the DNA TGTGCCAGCAGCCCCGGACTAGCGGGAGGTACTAGTCAGTACTTC. Translated: CASSPGLAGGTSQYF. Based on the CDR3 plus reference TRBV5-8 and TRBJ2-4, the full variable domain is EAGVTQSPTHLIKTRGQQATLRCSPISGHTSVYWYQQALGLGLQFLLWYDEGEERNRGNFPPRFSGRQFPNYSSELNVNALELEDSALYLCASSPGLAGGTSQYFGAGTRLSVL.

The V call is TRBV28, the J call TRBJ1-5, with 9 bases matching TRBD1. The CDR3 runs to 15 residues. Germline V gene lookup returns CDR1 MDHEN and CDR2 SYDVKM. Unmatched junction bases numbered 8, after V lost 4 bases and J lost 7 bases. The CDR3 DNA follows: TGTGCCAGCAGTTGGGAAGGACAGGGGCGGCAGCCCCAGCATTTT. This codes for CASSWEGQGRQPQHF.

The chain combines TRBV6-5 with TRBJ2-1; 7 bases match TRBD1. The CDR3 runs to 16 residues. CDR1 and CDR2 from the germline V gene are MNHEY and SVGAGI. Unmatched junction bases numbered 6, after V lost 4 bases and J lost 0 bases. The CDR3 coding sequence is TGTGCCAGCAGTTCCACAGGGGTGAGCTCCTACAATGAGCAGTTCTTC. Amino acid sequence: CASSSTGVSSYNEQFF.

The chain links TRBV9 to TRBJ2-3; 7 bases align to TRBD2. The CDR3 length is 14 residues. The junction had 8 bases not matched to a gene; V was cut back by 2 bases and J by 8 bases. Germline assignment: CDR1 SGDLS and CDR2 YYNGEE. Here the CDR3 DNA reads TGTGCCAGCAGCGTCGGACTAGTGTTAGGTACGCAGTATTTT. Translating gives CASSVGLVLGTQYF.

The sample holds one count of this clone. The gene calls are TRBV28 and TRBJ2-7, with D possibly matching TRBD2 (7 bases). The CDR3 sequence is 13 residues long. Germline lookup yields CDR1 MDHEN and CDR2 SYDVKM. The V end was cut by 6 bases, the J end by 3 bases, with 12 bases between. The DNA of the CDR3 is TGTGCCAGCAGCCTTAGGGGGGGCTACGAGCAGTACTTC. Translation gives CASSLRGGYEQYF.

This clone is a singleton in its sample. CDR3 DNA sequence: TGTGCCAGTAGCCTGGGACTAGCGCTTGATGAGCAGTTCTTC. Protein: CASSLGLALDEQFF. The chain joins TRBV19 to TRBJ2-1, with 10 bases that match TRBD2. The CDR3 covers 14 residues. V shed 6 bases, J shed 8 bases, and the junction held 7 bases outside the gene matches. CDR1 is LNHDA, CDR2 SQIVND, per germline (reference sequence).

The rearrangement links TRBV5-5 to TRBJ1-2, with D perhaps matching TRBD1 (5 bases). This CDR3 has 14 residues. V dropped 3 bases and J dropped 8 bases, with 17 bases sitting between them. CDR1 is SGHKS, CDR2 YYEKEE, per germline (reference sequence). CDR3 region: CASSWGLLQRGYTF. In nucleotides, the CDR3 is TGTGCCAGCAGCTGGGGACTCCTCCAGAGGGGCTACACCTTC. The whole variable domain, remainder taken from reference TRBV5-5 and TRBJ1-2, is DAGVTQSPTHLIKTRGQQVTLRCSPISGHKSVSWYQQVLGQGPQFIFQYYEKEERGRGNFPDRFSARQFPNYSSELNVNALLLGDSALYLCASSWGLLQRGYTFGSGTRLTVV.

The chain uses TRBV7-2 and TRBJ2-7, with TRBD2 matching 12 bases. Germline CDR1 and CDR2: SGHTA and FQGNSA. The CDR3 runs 14 residues. After removal of 4 bases from V and 5 bases from J, the junction contained 3 bases not matched to a gene. CDR3 sequence: CASSSPSGRDEQYF. CDR3 sequence (DNA): TGTGCCAGCAGCTCTCCTAGCGGGAGGGACGAGCAGTACTTC.

The chain combines TRBV25-1 with TRBJ1-4, with 12 bases identical to TRBD1. This CDR3 has 16 amino acids. The germline V gene has CDR1 MGHDK and CDR2 SYGVNS. Trimming took 6 bases from V and 8 from J; bases not matched to a gene: 10. The CDR3 bases are TGTGCCAGCAGCTGGGGGGACAGGGGGCTGGGAGAAAAACTGTTTTTT. It codes for CASSWGDRGLGEKLFF.

The chain recombines TRBV7-8 with TRBJ2-5; the match to TRBD2 covers 9 bases. V was pared by 1 base and J by 11 bases, with 20 bases of the junction left unmatched. The CDR3 loop spans 18 amino acids. CDR1 SGHVS and CDR2 FQNEAQ come from the germline V gene. This CDR3 is CASSLVRTWVAGALEQYF. The CDR3 DNA follows: TGTGCCAGCAGCTTAGTCCGGACTTGGGTAGCGGGAGCACTTGAGCAGTACTTC.

This chain links TRBV29-1 with TRBJ2-5, with D unresolved. The CDR3 runs to 13 residues. Trimming removed 2 bases at V and 0 bases at J, with 7 bases between. CDR1 and CDR2 (germline): SQVTM, ANQGSEA. The chain's CDR3 is CSVETANQETQYF. Written as DNA, the CDR3 is TGCAGCGTTGAAACAGCCAACCAAGAGACCCAGTACTTC.

This chain links TRBV5-1 with TRBJ2-6; TRBD2 aligns across 10 bases. This CDR3 region has 19 residues. V shed 3 bases, J shed 4 bases, and the junction held 13 bases outside the gene matches. Germline CDR1 is SGHRS and CDR2 is YFSETQ. The CDR3 protein is CASSSGEREGLRGANVLTF. The DNA for the CDR3 is TGCGCCAGCAGCTCCGGCGAGCGGGAGGGCCTAAGGGGGGCCAACGTCCTGACTTTC.

The chain is built from TRBV5-5 and TRBJ2-7; 8 nucleotides align to TRBD2. The trim removed 0 bases at V and 4 bases at J, leaving 9 bases unmatched. This CDR3 is built from 16 residues. From germline, CDR1 is SGHKS and CDR2 YYEKEE (reference sequence). The CDR3, as DNA: TGTGCCAGCAGCTTGGGAGGGGCGGGAGGCCGATACGAGCAGTACTTC. Translated: CASSLGGAGGRYEQYF.

The rearrangement joins TRBV11-1 to TRBJ2-1, with TRBD2 as a possible D gene (5 bases). V lost 2 bases and J lost 2, with 7 bases in between. Looked up from germline, CDR1 is SGHAT and CDR2 is FQDESV (reference sequence). CDR3 length: 14 amino acids. This CDR3 reads CASSLRRAYNEQFF. CDR3 sequence (DNA): TGTGCCAGCAGCTTAAGGCGGGCCTACAATGAGCAGTTCTTC.

The J gene is TRBJ2-7, the V gene TRBV19; D perhaps matches TRBD2 (7 bases). Germline CDR1 is LNHDA and CDR2 is SQIVND (reference sequence). The CDR3 length is 13 residues. The germline V and J ends were trimmed by 9 bases and 2 bases, with 14 bases remaining between them. As DNA, the CDR3 is TGTGCCAGCGGGGAGGGGGTACCCTACGAGCAGTACTTC. It is translated as CASGEGVPYEQYF.

The chain links TRBV5-1 to TRBJ2-3; 7 positions agree with TRBD1. This CDR3 comprises 14 residues. In germline, CDR1 is SGHRS, CDR2 YFSETQ. V lost 0 bases, J lost 3 bases, and 1 base stayed unmatched. CDR3 coding DNA: TGCGCCAGCAGCTTGGCACAGGGGACAGATACGCAGTATTTT. It translates to CASSLAQGTDTQYF.